This passage covers 24 T cell receptor beta chains from one sample sequenced in a study of blood T cell repertoires in COVID-19. Sequencing was performed with immunoSEQ multiplex PCR; in TCRdb, only in-frame clones are kept and a portion is missing. The sample shows about 410,000 clones, approximately 91% of them seen only once. The specimen sequenced was peripheral blood. These receptors were collected from a middle-aged woman with COVID-19, enrolled during active disease.

CDR3 sequence: CASSLGGGANGYTF. The DNA of the CDR3 is TGTGCCAGCAGTTTAGGAGGGGGGGCGAATGGCTACACCTTC. The chain employs TRBV28 and TRBJ1-2; D possibly corresponds to TRBD1 (6 bases). Germline-derived CDR1 and CDR2 are MDHEN and SYDVKM. V was shortened by 2 bases and J by 6 bases, with 13 bases between the two germline ends. The CDR3 loop spans 14 amino acids.

The chain is built from TRBV5-1 and TRBJ2-7; TRBD2 agrees at 15 bases. The germline V gene encodes CDR1 SGHRS and CDR2 YFSETQ. This CDR3 has 16 amino acids. Trimming took 3 bases from V and 4 from J; bases not matched to a gene: 5. CDR3 nucleotides: TGCGCCAGCAGCTCGGGGACTAGCGGGAGGAAGTACGAGCAGTACTTC. The encoded protein is CASSSGTSGRKYEQYF.

This clone was detected only a few times. The rearrangement uses TRBV6-2 or TRBV6-3 and TRBJ1-2; D ambiguous. The CDR3 runs to 13 residues. Looked up from germline, CDR1 is MNHEY and CDR2 is SVGEGT. V shed 2 bases and J shed 8 bases, with 12 bases lying between them. CDR3 protein: CASSYVSGGGYTF. The DNA of the CDR3 is TGTGCCAGCAGTTACGTCTCCGGAGGCGGCTACACCTTC.

The chain recombines TRBV5-6 with TRBJ2-1; 7 bases match TRBD2. Trimming removed 0 bases from V and 0 bases from J; junction bases left unmatched: 3. CDR3 length equals 16 residues. Germline CDR1 and CDR2: SGHDT and YYEEEE. Here the CDR3 reads CASSLGGSGSYNEQFF. The CDR3 DNA is TGTGCCAGCAGCTTGGGCGGGAGCGGCTCCTACAATGAGCAGTTCTTC.

This CDR3 reads CASRRDRELNTEAFF. For the CDR3, the DNA is TGTGCCAGCAGACGGGACAGGGAGCTGAACACTGAAGCTTTCTTT. V usage is TRBV5-4 and J usage is TRBJ1-1; 9 nucleotides align to TRBD1. Trimming at V came to 5 bases and at J to 0 bases, leaving 5 bases not matched to a gene. This CDR3 has 15 residues. Germline loops: CDR1 SGHNT, CDR2 YYREEE (reference sequence).

The V call is TRBV4-2, the J call TRBJ1-4, with D perhaps TRBD1 (6 bases). V lost 1 base to trimming and J lost 0 bases, with 9 bases between them. This CDR3 is built from 16 residues. Germline CDR1 is LGHNA and CDR2 is YNFKEQ. This CDR3 is CASSQANRATNEKLFF. In nucleotides, the CDR3 is TGTGCCAGCAGCCAAGCGAACAGGGCAACTAATGAAAAACTGTTTTTT.

The V and J genes are TRBV7-2 and TRBJ1-1, with unresolved D. Trimming left V 3 bases short and J 3 bases short, with 11 bases between. Germline loops: CDR1 SGHTA, CDR2 FQGNSA. The CDR3 is made up of 14 amino acids. The CDR3 is CASSFPRGHTEAFF. The CDR3 DNA follows: TGTGCCAGCAGCTTCCCTAGAGGGCACACTGAAGCTTTCTTT.

The chain is built from TRBV12-5 and TRBJ2-1; D gene uncertain. V gave up 0 bases and J gave up 0 bases, with 9 bases separating them. Germline lookup yields CDR1 LGHNT and CDR2 FRNRAP. The CDR3 length is 16 residues. In nucleotides, the CDR3 is TGTGCTAGTGGTTTGGTACTATCGAGCTCCTACAATGAGCAGTTCTTC. Translated: CASGLVLSSSYNEQFF.

The chain recombines TRBV4-3 with TRBJ2-7; D possibly corresponds to TRBD2 (6 bases). V was cut by 0 bases and J by 2 bases, with 14 bases left in between. The CDR3 totals 16 residues. The germline gives CDR1 LGHNA, CDR2 YSLEER. The CDR3, as DNA: TGCGCCAGCAGCCAAGATCGAAGGGACTCCCCCTACGAGCAGTACTTC. Protein: CASSQDRRDSPYEQYF.

This clone is a singleton in its sample. The rearrangement links TRBV28 to TRBJ1-2, with D perhaps TRBD1 (6 bases). The CDR3 runs to 15 residues. The germline V gene encodes CDR1 MDHEN and CDR2 SYDVKM. Between the trimmed V and J ends, which lost 2 bases and 8 bases, there was a span of 18 bases. The CDR3 DNA reads as TGTGCCAGCAGTTTACCCCTCAGGGGAAAGTCAGGCTACACCTTC. Translation gives CASSLPLRGKSGYTF.

The rearrangement joins TRBV28 to TRBJ2-5; 9 bases agree with TRBD2. Germline assignment: CDR1 MDHEN and CDR2 SYDVKM. The length of the CDR3 is 20 residues. J lost 1 base, V lost 6 bases, and 21 bases had no gene match. CDR3 DNA: TGTGCCAGCAGGGATGATAGCGGGAGATCTTTGGCAGACGTCCAAGAGACCCAGTACTTC. Translating gives CASRDDSGRSLADVQETQYF.

This chain connects TRBV10-3 to TRBJ2-2; D is perhaps TRBD1 (6 bases). Looked up from germline, CDR1 is ENHRY and CDR2 is SYGVKD. The V end was cut by 11 bases, the J end by 6 bases, with 19 bases between. This CDR3 region has 14 residues. CDR3 bases: TGTGCCGTCGGTTACAGGGATGGGGCCGGGGAGCTGTTTTTT. Its translation: CAVGYRDGAGELFF.

V usage is TRBV9 and J usage is TRBJ2-1; D unclear. Germline assignment: CDR1 SGDLS and CDR2 YYNGEE. The V gene lost 4 bases and the J gene lost 4 bases, with 18 bases spanning the gap. CDR3 length: 16 amino acids. CDR3: CASSPQAELFYNEQFF. The DNA of the CDR3 is TGTGCCAGCAGCCCCCAAGCTGAACTCTTTTACAATGAGCAGTTCTTC.

The chain couples TRBV19 to TRBJ2-1; 7 bases are a match to TRBD1. V dropped 7 bases and J dropped 5; count of bases not matched to a gene: 14. The CDR3 covers 16 residues. The germline V gene has CDR1 LNHDA and CDR2 SQIVND (reference sequence). The CDR3 DNA is TGTGCCAGTAATCTTTTTCCGGGACAGCTCGACAATGAGCAGTTCTTC. Translation: CASNLFPGQLDNEQFF.

This chain uses TRBV28 with TRBJ1-6; 7 bases line up with TRBD1. The CDR3 extends over 16 amino acids. Trimming cost V 5 bases and J 5 bases; bases outside gene matches: 9. In germline, CDR1 is MDHEN, CDR2 SYDVKM. CDR3 protein: CASSITTGVNNSPLHF. The CDR3 region has the DNA TGTGCCAGCAGTATAACTACAGGGGTCAATAATTCACCCCTCCACTTT.

As concerns this clone: This CDR3 is also generated by other DNA sequences in the sample. V gene TRBV12-3 or TRBV12-4 combines with J gene TRBJ1-1, with D possibly TRBD1 on 5 matching bases. V was shortened by 2 bases and J by 1 base, with 5 bases between the two germline ends. The CDR3 consists of 13 residues. The CDR3 DNA sequence: TGTGCCAGCAGTTTACAGGGGAACACTGAAGCTTTCTTT. Encoded protein: CASSLQGNTEAFF.

A note on this clone: The sample has other DNA sequences that encode this CDR3 too. The chain recombines TRBV7-9 with TRBJ1-1; no clear D gene. The ends were cut back, 5 bases at V and 6 bases at J, with 10 bases in the middle. CDR1 SEHNR and CDR2 FQNEAQ come from the germline V gene (reference sequence). This CDR3 is built from 12 residues. CDR3 in DNA: TGTGCCAGCAGCCCGCGAGCACCTGAAGCTTTCTTT. It yields the protein CASSPRAPEAFF. Full variable domain (outside the CDR3, taken from reference TRBV7-9 and TRBJ1-1): DTGVSQNPRHKITKRGQNVTFRCDPISEHNRLYWYRQTLGQGPEFLTYFQNEAQLEKSRLLSDRFSAERPKGSFSTLEIQRTEQGDSAMYLCASSPRAPEAFFGQGTRLTVV.

The J gene is TRBJ1-2, the V gene TRBV18; 10 bases match TRBD1. The CDR3 covers 16 residues. Trimming cost V 3 bases and J 4 bases; bases outside gene matches: 8. Germline V gene sequence: CDR1 KGHSH, CDR2 LQKENI. The CDR3 region is CASSPGTGEARYGYTF. In nucleotides, the CDR3 is TGTGCCAGCTCACCCGGGACAGGGGAAGCCCGCTATGGCTACACCTTC.

V gene TRBV28 combines with J gene TRBJ2-7; a weak D match, TRBD1 (7 bases). CDR3 length: 14 residues. Germline CDR1 and CDR2: MDHEN and SYDVKM. Trimming pared 7 bases from V and 2 bases from J, leaving 15 bases between. The CDR3 region has the DNA TGTGCCAGCAACCAGGGGGGCCCACCCTACGAGCAGTACTTC. Translation: CASNQGGPPYEQYF.

The chain is built from TRBV29-1 and TRBJ1-1; D is perhaps TRBD1 (5 bases). Germline values: CDR1 SQVTM, CDR2 ANQGSEA. CDR3 size: 12 residues. With 6 bases removed from V and 1 base from J, the gap between germline ends came to 9 bases. The CDR3 bases are TGCAGCGTGGGACTTAGGAACACTGAAGCTTTCTTT. Translated: CSVGLRNTEAFF.

J is TRBJ2-3 and V is TRBV7-3; tentative D call: TRBD2 (5 bases). This CDR3 is built from 13 residues. Per the germline V gene, CDR1 is SGHTA and CDR2 is FQGTGA. Trimming cost V 2 bases and J 8 bases, with 11 bases left between them. In nucleotides, the CDR3 is TGTGCCAGCAGCTTACAGCCGGCGGGTACGCAGTATTTT. It codes for CASSLQPAGTQYF.

The table lists this clone with a count of one. The chain links TRBV9 to TRBJ2-2, with TRBD2 identical over 7 bases. Germline V lookup: CDR1 SGDLS, CDR2 YYNGEE. V shed 4 bases, J shed 9 bases, and the junction held 15 bases outside the gene matches. The CDR3 runs to 16 residues. The CDR3 coding sequence is TGTGCCAGCAGCCCCCCAACTAGCGCCCTTCCCCGGGAGCTGTTTTTT. This gives the protein CASSPPTSALPRELFF.

V is TRBV2 and J is TRBJ2-4; D is perhaps TRBD1 (5 bases). This CDR3 contains 12 residues. The germline V and J ends were trimmed by 3 bases and 7 bases, with 7 bases remaining between them. CDR1 is SNHLY, CDR2 FYNNEI, per germline. Here the CDR3 DNA reads TGTGCCAGCAGTGACGACAGTAACATTCAGTACTTC. This codes for CASSDDSNIQYF.

The chain uses TRBV14 and TRBJ1-4; 8 bases align to TRBD1. This CDR3 has 15 amino acids. V lost 4 bases to trimming and J lost 7 bases; unmatched junction nucleotides: 8. The germline V gene encodes CDR1 SGHDN and CDR2 FVKESK. The CDR3 is CASSPNAGQGEKLFF. As DNA, the CDR3 is TGTGCCAGCAGCCCAAACGCTGGACAGGGTGAAAAACTGTTTTTT.